This T cell receptor beta chain originates from a study of T cells after yellow fever vaccination. A process of 5'RACE template switching, which added a universal primer site and UMIs, was used to make TCR cDNA. TCRdb independently ran MiXCR on the 5' RACE reads; one entry per CDR3 protein. The profile shows about 400,000 distinct CDR3 sequences, approximately 5.7% of them singletons. Findings and limits, study-wide: Most clones from primary vaccination resurfaced after the booster (around 95% CD4, 88% CD8).

The CDR3 has 13 residues. The V gene's germline CDR1 is MNHEY and CDR2 SVGEGT. Trimming removed 2 bases at V and 3 bases at J, with 8 bases between. This clonotype appeared many times. Antigen specificity is unknown. The sequencing used PBMCs, collected 5 days after the yellow fever booster vaccination. V is TRBV6-2 or TRBV6-3 and J is TRBJ2-7, with D possibly being TRBD1 (6 bases). The origin of this receptor is a man aged 25-45 years who received the YFV17D yellow fever vaccine. CDR3 amino acids: CASSYNRDYEQYF. CDR3 sequence (DNA): TGTGCCAGCAGTTACAACAGGGACTACGAGCAGTACTTC.